Given below is one T cell receptor (beta chain) in context. The target antigen is unknown. Data came from immunoSEQ multiplex PCR; TCRdb stores just in-frame clones and leaves some out. There are around 990,000 clones in the sample; around 77% occur only once, and 0.85% to 1% lies in the top ten. V dropped 3 bases and J dropped 6 bases, with 8 bases sitting between them. The germline V gene has CDR1 MDHEN and CDR2 SYDVKM. The CDR3 length is 12 residues. This sample is drawn from a study of shared clonotypes between healthy human individuals. Study observations and caveats: Between a few donors, naive CD4 clonotypes were shared at a level of around 4.9%.

Material: memory CD4+ T cells from PBMCs. Subset noted: CD45RA-negative fraction. This chain uses TRBV28 with TRBJ1-1; D is undetermined. The receptor comes from a man between 18 and 29 years old in good health. Some clones in this sample may be carry-over from other donors' samples. CDR3 in DNA: TGTGCCAGCAGTTTGCAGGTAGCTGAAGCTTTCTTT. This codes for CASSLQVAEAFF.